The 28 T cell receptor beta chains below were found in one sample sequenced in a study of T cell repertoires in cytomegalovirus infection. Their antigens remain unidentified. TCRdb ran MiXCR on the reads and lists one entry per CDR3 protein. The data show some 900,000 distinct CDR3 sequences, 30% to 35% seen once. Sequencing used cultured CD8+ T cells from PBMCs, obtained from culture after CMV antigen stimulation. The receptor source for this set is a human donor in good health (CMV status not recorded). Some clones in this sample may be carry-over from other donors' samples.

The gene calls are TRBV27 and TRBJ1-5; 9 nucleotides match TRBD1. Looked up from germline, CDR1 is MNHEY and CDR2 is SMNVEV (reference sequence). The CDR3 has 15 residues. With 6 bases clipped from V and 4 bases from J, the junction kept 7 bases outside the gene matches. The DNA of the CDR3 is TGTGCCAGCAGGGGGGGACAGGGCCGGAATCAGCCCCAGCATTTT. It encodes CASRGGQGRNQPQHF.

A few counts support this clonotype. The chain has TRBV10-3 and TRBJ2-1; D remains ambiguous. This CDR3 has 13 amino acids. Between the trimmed V and J ends, which lost 2 bases and 3 bases, there was a span of 5 bases. Germline CDR1 reads ENHRY; CDR2 reads SYGVKD. The CDR3 bases are TGTGCCATCAGTGAGACAGACTACAATGAGCAGTTCTTC. It specifies CAISETDYNEQFF.

V and J are TRBV7-6 and TRBJ1-5, with D possibly matching TRBD1 (5 bases). Trimming pared 6 bases from V and 3 bases from J, leaving 9 bases between. This CDR3 comprises 13 residues. The germline V gene has CDR1 SGHVS and CDR2 FNYEAQ. The CDR3, as DNA: TGTGCCAGCAGAGAAGGGACCAATCAGCCCCAGCATTTT. Translated, it gives CASREGTNQPQHF.

This clonotype was counted ten times or more. The V and J genes are TRBV7-9 and TRBJ1-2; D not certain. Germline V gene sequence: CDR1 SEHNR, CDR2 FQNEAQ (reference sequence). Trimming left V 2 bases short and J 8 bases short, with 9 bases between. CDR3 length: 12 residues. The CDR3, as DNA: TGTGCCAGCAGCTTAAGTGAGAGGGGCTACACCTTC. It yields the protein CASSLSERGYTF.

The chain links TRBV6-2 or TRBV6-3 to TRBJ1-2; TRBD1 matches 10 bases. The CDR3 runs to 16 residues. In germline, CDR1 is MNHEY, CDR2 SVGEGT. V shed 0 bases, J shed 6 bases, and the junction held 7 bases outside the gene matches. CDR3 sequence (DNA): TGTGCCAGCAGTTACTCACGAGGGACAGGGGCGCATGGCTACACCTTC. Translated: CASSYSRGTGAHGYTF.

The chain employs TRBV14 and TRBJ2-1; 7 positions agree with TRBD1. This CDR3 region has 13 residues. With 5 bases clipped from V and 6 bases from J, the junction kept 4 bases outside the gene matches. Germline loops: CDR1 SGHDN, CDR2 FVKESK. CDR3 sequence (DNA): TGTGCCAGCAGCGTCGGGACAGTCAATGAGCAGTTCTTC. Translated: CASSVGTVNEQFF.

The sample holds one count of this clonotype. The rearrangement uses TRBV5-6 and TRBJ2-2, with 8 bases fitting TRBD1. J lost 6 bases, V lost 4 bases, and 8 bases had no gene match. The CDR3 sequence is 15 residues long. Germline V gives CDR1 SGHDT, CDR2 YYEEEE. CDR3 bases: TGTGCCAGCAGCCATTGGACAGGGCGCGCCGGGGAGCTGTTTTTT. It translates to CASSHWTGRAGELFF.

The genes are TRBV6-6 and TRBJ1-1, with D possibly matching TRBD1 (6 bases). CDR1 is MNHNY and CDR2 is SVGAGI in the germline V gene (reference sequence). The CDR3 is made up of 15 amino acids. V was clipped by 5 bases and J by 7 bases, with 20 bases between them. CDR3 amino acids: CASSDLTGGGSEAFF. The DNA of the CDR3 is TGTGCCAGCAGTGATCTTACAGGAGGGGGAAGTGAAGCTTTCTTT.

In this sample, this clonotype turned up a few times. The chain is built from TRBV27 and TRBJ2-3; 8 positions match TRBD1. The junction had 10 bases not matched to a gene; V was cut back by 7 bases and J by 4 bases. Germline-derived CDR1 and CDR2 are MNHEY and SMNVEV (reference sequence). CDR3 length equals 15 residues. CDR3 bases: TGTGCCAGCACCCTTAGACAGGGGCCTGCAGATACGCAGTATTTT. Translation: CASTLRQGPADTQYF.

The chain carries TRBV6-1 and TRBJ1-1; D is perhaps TRBD1 (6 bases). Germline V gene data show CDR1 as MNHNS and CDR2 as SASEGT. The CDR3 is 15 residues long. Trimming shortened V by 5 bases and J by 2 bases, and 15 bases separated the two germline ends. The CDR3, as DNA: TGTGCCAGCAGTAAGTCCGGGACAAGAAACACTGAAGCTTTCTTT. This sequence encodes CASSKSGTRNTEAFF.

As to this clonotype: The junction differs from germline at one of its ends, possibly a read error. The J gene is TRBJ1-1, the V gene TRBV7-4; D uncertain. The CDR3 totals 13 residues. Germline V gene data show CDR1 as SGHVT and CDR2 as SQSDAQ. CDR3 sequence reads: CASSSESTTGAFF. CDR3 nucleotides: TGTGCCAGCAGCTCTGAATCGACTACTGGAGCTTTCTTT.

Many counts were recorded for this clonotype. The chain combines TRBV4-1 with TRBJ1-1; D unclear. Trimming removed 1 base from V and 5 bases from J, with 11 bases in between. Per the germline V gene, CDR1 is MGHRA and CDR2 is YSYEKL. The CDR3 covers 14 residues. The CDR3 sequence: CASSQVGEFTEAFF. Here the CDR3 DNA reads TGCGCCAGCAGCCAAGTTGGAGAGTTTACTGAAGCTTTCTTT.

V usage is TRBV5-6 and J usage is TRBJ2-1; 12 bases are a match to TRBD2. With 4 bases clipped from V and 1 base from J, the junction kept 9 bases outside the gene matches. The CDR3 has 18 amino acids. Germline lookup yields CDR1 SGHDT and CDR2 YYEEEE. The CDR3 loop reads CASSPGLAGRESYNEQFF. The CDR3 nucleotides are TGTGCCAGCAGCCCCGGACTAGCGGGGAGGGAGTCCTACAATGAGCAGTTCTTC.

This clonotype was picked up a small number of times. This chain links TRBV7-9 with TRBJ1-5; D uncertain. Germline CDR1 and CDR2: SEHNR and FQNEAQ (reference sequence). Trimming shortened V by 3 bases and J by 6 bases, and 12 bases separated the two germline ends. The CDR3 spans 14 residues. CDR3 region: CASSFGDFGQPQHF. CDR3 nucleotides: TGTGCCAGCAGCTTTGGAGACTTCGGTCAGCCCCAGCATTTT. Drawing the rest from reference TRBV7-9 and TRBJ1-5, the complete variable domain is DTGVSQNPRHKITKRGQNVTFRCDPISEHNRLYWYRQTLGQGPEFLTYFQNEAQLEKSRLLSDRFSAERPKGSFSTLEIQRTEQGDSAMYLCASSFGDFGQPQHFGDGTRLSIL.

The sample holds one count of this clonotype. Sequence at one end of the junction differs from germline and may be a read error. The chain joins TRBV18 to TRBJ1-3; D remains unclear. The CDR3 covers 16 residues. Germline CDR1 is KGHSH and CDR2 is LQKENI. CDR3 in amino acids: CTSSPPGSRSGNTIYF. The DNA for the CDR3 is TGTACCAGCTCACCGCCGGGTTCCCGCTCTGGAAACACCATATATTTT.

This clonotype was seen just once. The junction shows a germline mismatch at one end, possibly a read error. V usage is TRBV7-3 and J usage is TRBJ2-2; D gene ambiguous. CDR3 size: 11 residues. Germline CDR1 SGHTA, CDR2 FQGTGA. The CDR3 bases are TGTGTCAGCAGCGTGAACGGGGAGCTGTTTTTT. Its protein product is CVSSVNGELFF.

This clonotype occurred a few times. This chain uses TRBV27 with TRBJ1-1, with a tentative D call TRBD1 (6 bases). Per the germline V gene, CDR1 is MNHEY and CDR2 is SMNVEV (reference sequence). Trimming cost V 4 bases and J 6 bases, with 12 bases left between them. CDR3 length equals 13 residues. The CDR3 sequence is CASSSSGVAEAFF. The CDR3 DNA reads as TGTGCCAGCAGTTCTTCAGGGGTCGCTGAAGCTTTCTTT.

J is TRBJ2-2 and V is TRBV6-6; the D gene is possibly TRBD2 (5 bases). V lost 2 bases to trimming and J lost 4 bases, with 17 bases between them. The CDR3 is 17 amino acids. Germline V gives CDR1 MNHNY, CDR2 SVGAGI (reference sequence). CDR3 in amino acids: CASSYDSVGGRTGELFF. The CDR3 nucleotides read TGTGCCAGCAGTTACGATAGCGTAGGTGGCCGCACCGGGGAGCTGTTTTTT.

The rearrangement links TRBV12-3 or TRBV12-4 to TRBJ2-7; a weak D match, TRBD1 (6 bases). The length of the CDR3 is 12 residues. Trimming took 7 bases from V and 1 from J, leaving 8 bases between them. Here the CDR3 reads CASKGESYEQYF. The CDR3 DNA reads TGTGCCAGCAAGGGGGAGTCCTACGAGCAGTACTTC.

In the case of this clonotype: Just one base apart from a much larger clone, this may be a read error. V and J are TRBV12-3 or TRBV12-4 and TRBJ1-1; 9 positions agree with TRBD1. This CDR3 is 14 amino acids long. This CDR3 reads CASTIDRGNAEAFF. The DNA of the CDR3 is TGTGCCAGCACCATTGACAGGGGGAACGCTGAAGCTTTCTTT.

J is TRBJ2-1 and V is TRBV7-9; D is perhaps TRBD2 (6 bases). Trimming removed 5 bases from V and 3 bases from J, with 17 bases in between. Germline lookup yields CDR1 SEHNR and CDR2 FQNEAQ (reference sequence). The CDR3 has 16 amino acids. CDR3 sequence: CASSGVGTSNYNEQFF. CDR3 in DNA: TGTGCCAGCAGCGGCGTTGGGACTTCGAACTACAATGAGCAGTTCTTC.

About this clonotype: A much more abundant neighbour one base away suggests this may be a read error. The chain has TRBV7-2 and TRBJ2-1; unclear D gene. This CDR3 comprises 11 residues. Per the germline V gene, CDR1 is SGHTA and CDR2 is FQGNSA. The CDR3: CVSSSTPEQFF. CDR3 bases: TGTGTCAGCAGCTCCACTCCCGAGCAGTTCTTC.

The chain combines TRBV10-3 with TRBJ1-1; no reliable D call. The CDR3 is 12 residues long. The germline V and J ends were trimmed by 6 bases and 6 bases, with 11 bases remaining between them. Germline V gene data show CDR1 as ENHRY and CDR2 as SYGVKD. The CDR3 here is CAIRGFTPEAFF. DNA for the CDR3: TGTGCCATCAGGGGATTTACCCCTGAAGCTTTCTTT.

V gene TRBV7-9 combines with J gene TRBJ2-7, with TRBD1 matching 11 bases. After removal of 5 bases from V and 7 bases from J, the junction contained 13 bases not matched to a gene. In germline, CDR1 is SEHNR, CDR2 FQNEAQ (reference sequence). This CDR3 comprises 16 residues. The CDR3 coding sequence is TGTGCCAGCAGCACGGGACAGGGGGTAAATCGTCGAGAGCAGTACTTC. Translation: CASSTGQGVNRREQYF.

In its sample, this clonotype was seen a few times. Compared with germline, one end of the junction differs, possibly owing to a read error. The gene calls are TRBV2 and TRBJ2-1; a weak D match, TRBD2 (7 bases). CDR3 size: 15 residues. Germline-derived CDR1 and CDR2 are SNHLY and FYNNEI. The chain's CDR3 is CPAVGGGPSYNEQFF. DNA of the CDR3: TGCCCCGCCGTGGGCGGGGGCCCCTCCTACAATGAGCAGTTCTTC.

The chain recombines TRBV2 with TRBJ2-3, with 9 bases fitting TRBD2. The CDR3 consists of 16 residues. Unmatched junction bases numbered 12, after V lost 9 bases and J lost 2 bases. CDR1 and CDR2 (germline): SNHLY, FYNNEI. In nucleotides, the CDR3 is TGTGCCAGGACCCAAGGTGGGACTAGCCCCACAGATACGCAGTATTTT. It yields the protein CARTQGGTSPTDTQYF. The full variable domain, in which reference TRBV2 and TRBJ2-3 provide the parts outside the CDR3, is EPEVTQTPSHQVTQMGQEVILRCVPISNHLYFYWYRQILGQKVEFLVSFYNNEISEKSEIFDDQFSVERPDGSNFTLKIRSTKLEDSAMYFCARTQGGTSPTDTQYFGPGTRLTVL.

Ten or more counts support this clonotype. J is TRBJ1-1 and V is TRBV9, with a tentative D call TRBD1 (5 bases). With 1 base removed from V and 1 base from J, the gap between germline ends came to 8 bases. CDR1 SGDLS and CDR2 YYNGEE come from the germline V gene. This CDR3 is built from 14 residues. Written as DNA, the CDR3 is TGTGCCAGCAGCGTATCGGGGGGGAACACTGAAGCTTTCTTT. It translates to CASSVSGGNTEAFF.

The J gene is TRBJ2-7, the V gene TRBV15; tentatively, D is TRBD2 (5 bases). Per germline, CDR1 LNHNV and CDR2 YYDKDF (reference sequence). V was cut by 8 bases and J by 0 bases, with 11 bases left in between. This CDR3 is 13 amino acids long. In nucleotides, the CDR3 is TGTGCCACCGGAACGGGGAGCTCCTACGAGCAGTACGTC. Residues: CATGTGSSYEQYV.